These 27 T cell receptor beta chains came from one sample sequenced in a study of identical twins. Via MiXCR, TCRdb re-called the 5' RACE reads, giving one row per CDR3 protein. There are 350,000 to 450,000 distinct CDR3 sequences in the sample; about 18% occur only once, and around 12% lies in the top ten. Material: naive T cells sorted from blood. These receptor sequences come from a man in his forties or fifties in good health.

This chain uses TRBV5-5 with TRBJ1-6, with D unresolved. The CDR3 consists of 16 residues. CDR1 is SGHKS and CDR2 is YYEKEE in the germline V gene (reference sequence). V lost 4 bases, J lost 0 bases, and 11 bases lay in between. The CDR3: CASSPYGSSYNSPLHF. CDR3 nucleotide sequence: TGTGCCAGCAGCCCTTATGGGAGCTCCTATAATTCACCCCTCCACTTT.

This clonotype occurred a few times. This chain joins TRBV4-2 and TRBJ1-2, with D possibly being TRBD1 (6 bases). The germline V gene has CDR1 LGHNA and CDR2 YNFKEQ. This CDR3 has 15 residues. The V and J ends lost 3 bases and 2 bases respectively, with 13 bases between them. CDR3: CASSQSGATNYGYTF. The CDR3, as DNA: TGTGCCAGCAGCCAGTCAGGGGCTACCAACTATGGCTACACCTTC.

This clonotype has ten or more counts. This chain connects TRBV7-9 to TRBJ1-2, with a possible D match to TRBD1 (5 bases). This CDR3 is 14 amino acids long. The germline CDR1 and CDR2 sequences are SEHNR and FQNEAQ (reference sequence). V shed 3 bases and J shed 4 bases, with 12 bases lying between them. The CDR3 DNA reads TGTGCCAGCAGCTTCAACAGGCGCCCCTATGGCTACACCTTC. The encoded protein is CASSFNRRPYGYTF.

The chain joins TRBV7-8 to TRBJ1-1; D ambiguous. V lost 0 bases to trimming and J lost 4 bases, with 9 bases between them. From germline, CDR1 is SGHVS and CDR2 FQNEAQ. The CDR3 length is 14 residues. The CDR3 DNA sequence: TGTGCCAGCAGCTTAGCCCAGTTGAGCACTGAAGCTTTCTTT. Protein sequence: CASSLAQLSTEAFF.

This chain joins TRBV29-1 and TRBJ2-4; 7 bases agree with TRBD1. J gave up 1 base and V 6 bases, and 9 bases lay outside the gene matches. Germline CDR1 is SQVTM and CDR2 is ANQGSEA. The CDR3 sequence is 15 residues long. CDR3 sequence: CSVEPMGQAKNIQYF. The DNA of the CDR3 is TGCAGCGTCGAACCTATGGGACAGGCCAAAAACATTCAGTACTTC.

Remarks on this clonotype: A much more abundant neighbour one base away suggests this may be a read error. The chain is built from TRBV5-1 and TRBJ2-7; maybe TRBD1 (6 bases). Germline CDR1 reads SGHRS; CDR2 reads YFSETQ. The CDR3 has 17 amino acids. V lost 6 bases and J lost 3, with 25 bases in between. The CDR3 sequence is CASNIVSPGAGDYEQYF. CDR3 nucleotides: TGCGCCAGCAACATAGTTTCCCCAGGGGCAGGGGACTACGAGCAGTACTTC.

V is TRBV6-1 and J is TRBJ2-7; 12 nucleotides agree with TRBD2. CDR1 and CDR2 (germline): MNHNS, SASEGT. The CDR3 runs to 15 residues. After removal of 6 bases from V and 3 bases from J, the junction contained 6 bases not matched to a gene. DNA for the CDR3: TGTGCCAGCAGCTCTAGCGGGGGGGCGTTCTACGAGCAGTACTTC. It codes for CASSSSGGAFYEQYF.

The V and J genes are TRBV20-1 and TRBJ1-4; D gene unclear. The CDR3 loop spans 13 amino acids. The ends were cut back, 3 bases at V and 8 bases at J, with 13 bases in the middle. Germline V gene lookup returns CDR1 DFQATT and CDR2 SNEGSKA (reference sequence). The CDR3 bases are TGCAGTGCTAGCAGGACCCTGGGGGAAAAACTGTTTTTT. Translating gives CSASRTLGEKLFF.

The table lists this clonotype with many counts. The V gene is TRBV10-3, the J gene TRBJ1-2, with D uncertain. The V gene lost 5 bases and the J gene lost 4 bases, with 11 bases spanning the gap. This CDR3 is 13 amino acids long. CDR1 and CDR2 (germline): ENHRY, SYGVKD. The CDR3 protein is CAISRADLYGYTF. The CDR3 DNA follows: TGTGCCATCAGTAGGGCAGACCTCTATGGCTACACCTTC.

V usage is TRBV11-2 and J usage is TRBJ2-1, with 10 bases lining up with TRBD1. CDR3 length: 15 amino acids. Germline CDR1 SGHAT, CDR2 FQNNGV. V dropped 4 bases and J dropped 6; count of bases not matched to a gene: 6. This CDR3 is CASSYPGTGVNEQFF. For the CDR3, the DNA is TGTGCCAGCAGCTATCCCGGGACAGGGGTCAATGAGCAGTTCTTC.

This clonotype was detected many times. V usage is TRBV7-2 and J usage is TRBJ2-3; D uncertain. Germline V gene lookup returns CDR1 SGHTA and CDR2 FQGNSA. V shed 2 bases and J shed 2 bases, with 11 bases lying between them. CDR3 length: 15 residues. This chain's CDR3 is CASSLSMSITDTQYF. The DNA for the CDR3 is TGTGCCAGCAGCTTATCCATGAGTATCACAGATACGCAGTATTTT.

CDR3 bases: TGTGCCAGCAGTTATAACAGGAACACCGGGGAGCTGTTTTTT. Translation: CASSYNRNTGELFF. The chain uses TRBV6-5 and TRBJ2-2; D call uncertain. V was cut by 3 bases and J by 1 base, with 6 bases left in between. The CDR3 contains 14 residues. Germline assignment: CDR1 MNHEY and CDR2 SVGAGI.

The chain carries TRBV20-1 and TRBJ2-1; the D call may be TRBD1 or TRBD2 (5 bases each). V was trimmed by 0 bases and J by 6 bases, leaving 18 bases between them. Germline loops: CDR1 DFQATT, CDR2 SNEGSKA (reference sequence). The CDR3 runs to 16 residues. CDR3 sequence reads: CSARERAGSVRNEQFF. In nucleotides, the CDR3 is TGCAGTGCTAGAGAGCGGGCAGGGTCGGTGCGCAATGAGCAGTTCTTC.

In its sample, this clonotype was seen many times. The CDR3 bases are TGCAGTGCCCCGTGGGCGGGGGGGACCTACAATGAGCAGTTCTTC. Protein: CSAPWAGGTYNEQFF. The chain links TRBV20-1 to TRBJ2-1; 9 nucleotides line up with TRBD2. This CDR3 contains 15 residues. V lost 6 bases, J lost 2 bases, and 8 bases stayed unmatched. Germline values: CDR1 DFQATT, CDR2 SNEGSKA (reference sequence).

The rearrangement links TRBV7-2 to TRBJ2-1; perhaps TRBD2 as D (6 bases). This CDR3 is 15 amino acids long. Germline-derived CDR1 and CDR2 are SGHTA and FQGNSA. V lost 3 bases to trimming and J lost 4 bases, with 13 bases between them. The CDR3 reads CASSFPEGLYNEQFF. CDR3 DNA sequence: TGTGCCAGCAGCTTCCCGGAGGGGCTATACAATGAGCAGTTCTTC.

Ten or more counts support this clonotype. The chain combines TRBV9 with TRBJ1-1, with a possible D match to TRBD1 (5 bases). Germline CDR1 is SGDLS and CDR2 is YYNGEE. The CDR3 has 12 residues. Between the trimmed V and J ends, which lost 7 bases and 6 bases, there was a span of 13 bases. The DNA of the CDR3 is TGTGCCAGCGGGAAGGGGTTGGCTGAAGCTTTCTTT. This gives the protein CASGKGLAEAFF.

This clonotype was seen a few times. The chain links TRBV4-1 to TRBJ1-2, with a possible D match to TRBD1 (5 bases). This CDR3 is built from 14 residues. V was shortened by 4 bases and J by 1 base, with 10 bases between the two germline ends. From germline, CDR1 is MGHRA and CDR2 YSYEKL. The CDR3 DNA follows: TGCGCCAGCAGCCCCGGACACTATAACTATGGCTACACCTTC. Translation: CASSPGHYNYGYTF.

The V call is TRBV29-1, the J call TRBJ2-1; 8 bases match TRBD2. Germline V lookup: CDR1 SQVTM, CDR2 ANQGSEA. The V and J ends lost 0 bases and 16 bases, in that order; junction bases with no gene match: 14. This CDR3 spans 14 amino acids. CDR3 sequence: CSVEERTGTRFPFF. The CDR3 coding sequence is TGCAGCGTTGAAGAACGTACCGGGACTAGGTTTCCTTTCTTC.

This clonotype was seen ten or more times. The V and J genes are TRBV6-2 or TRBV6-3 and TRBJ2-1; maybe TRBD1 (6 bases). The CDR3 extends over 13 amino acids. Per the germline V gene, CDR1 is MNHEY and CDR2 is SVGEGT. The V end lost 0 bases, the J end lost 9 bases, and 9 bases lay between the germline ends. CDR3 DNA sequence: TGTGCCAGCAGTTACTCGCTCAGGGGTGAGCAGTTCTTC. Translated, it gives CASSYSLRGEQFF.

The chain carries TRBV5-6 and TRBJ2-6; possibly TRBD2 for D (6 bases). The CDR3 length is 16 residues. V lost 0 bases and J lost 4, with 11 bases in between. Germline CDR1 reads SGHDT; CDR2 reads YYEEEE. CDR3 in amino acids: CASSLVQAGGANVLTF. CDR3 sequence (DNA): TGTGCCAGCAGCTTGGTGCAGGCGGGAGGGGCCAACGTCCTGACTTTC.

This clonotype was seen repeatedly, ten times or more. This chain joins TRBV5-8 and TRBJ2-5; 7 bases map to TRBD1. Germline V gene data show CDR1 as SGHTS and CDR2 as YDEGEE. With V trimmed by 3 bases and J by 6 bases, 8 bases remained unmatched. The CDR3 covers 14 residues. The CDR3 sequence is CASSSTGSVQTQYF. CDR3 DNA: TGTGCCAGCAGCTCGACAGGGTCGGTTCAGACCCAGTACTTC.

This clonotype was picked up a small number of times. The rearrangement joins TRBV12-3 or TRBV12-4 to TRBJ2-7; 9 nucleotides match TRBD1. This CDR3 contains 18 residues. The junction had 18 bases not matched to a gene; V was cut back by 7 bases and J by 2 bases. The CDR3 region is CASKPALRRQGDTYEQYF. The DNA of the CDR3 is TGTGCCAGCAAGCCAGCCCTCCGAAGACAGGGGGACACCTACGAGCAGTACTTC.

The gene calls are TRBV7-2 and TRBJ2-1; D is possibly TRBD1 (6 bases). This CDR3 contains 16 residues. The V end lost 1 base, the J end lost 3 bases, and 13 bases lay between the germline ends. CDR1 is SGHTA and CDR2 is FQGNSA in the germline V gene. CDR3 residues: CASSLGGRGLYNEQFF. As DNA, the CDR3 is TGTGCCAGCAGCTTAGGGGGCAGGGGCCTCTACAATGAGCAGTTCTTC.

This clonotype occurred many times. This rearrangement joins TRBV7-8 to TRBJ2-2; unclear D gene. Germline CDR1 is SGHVS and CDR2 is FQNEAQ. Trimming left V 6 bases short and J 2 bases short, with 13 bases between. This CDR3 contains 15 residues. The CDR3 here is CASRLDRYNTGELFF. The CDR3 coding sequence is TGTGCCAGCAGATTGGATAGGTACAACACCGGGGAGCTGTTTTTT.

The CDR3 DNA reads as TGTGCCAGCAGCCTATTAGGACTCTACAATGAGCAGTTCTTC. It codes for CASSLLGLYNEQFF. The gene calls are TRBV7-9 and TRBJ2-1, with D tentatively TRBD2 (5 bases). The V gene lost 5 bases and the J gene lost 3 bases, with 11 bases spanning the gap. In germline, CDR1 is SEHNR, CDR2 FQNEAQ (reference sequence). The CDR3 covers 14 residues. The entire variable domain, with the rest obtained from reference TRBV7-9 and TRBJ2-1, is as follows: DTGVSQNPRHKITKRGQNVTFRCDPISEHNRLYWYRQTLGQGPEFLTYFQNEAQLEKSRLLSDRFSAERPKGSFSTLEIQRTEQGDSAMYLCASSLLGLYNEQFFGPGTRLTVL.

The sample holds many counts of this clonotype. The V call is TRBV20-1, the J call TRBJ1-2, with D maybe TRBD1 (6 bases). Germline lookup yields CDR1 DFQATT and CDR2 SNEGSKA (reference sequence). V was trimmed by 3 bases and J by 1 base, leaving 6 bases between them. This CDR3 has 12 residues. CDR3 coding DNA: TGCAGTGCTAGGGACAGTAACTATGGCTACACCTTC. This codes for CSARDSNYGYTF.

The table lists this clonotype with many counts. The gene calls are TRBV5-1 and TRBJ2-1; 7 nucleotides align to TRBD1. Germline-derived CDR1 and CDR2 are SGHRS and YFSETQ. The trim removed 4 bases at V and 0 bases at J, leaving 4 bases unmatched. There are 15 residues in the CDR3. The CDR3 DNA follows: TGCGCCAGCAGCCACCGGGACAGCTCCTACAATGAGCAGTTCTTC. Amino acids: CASSHRDSSYNEQFF.